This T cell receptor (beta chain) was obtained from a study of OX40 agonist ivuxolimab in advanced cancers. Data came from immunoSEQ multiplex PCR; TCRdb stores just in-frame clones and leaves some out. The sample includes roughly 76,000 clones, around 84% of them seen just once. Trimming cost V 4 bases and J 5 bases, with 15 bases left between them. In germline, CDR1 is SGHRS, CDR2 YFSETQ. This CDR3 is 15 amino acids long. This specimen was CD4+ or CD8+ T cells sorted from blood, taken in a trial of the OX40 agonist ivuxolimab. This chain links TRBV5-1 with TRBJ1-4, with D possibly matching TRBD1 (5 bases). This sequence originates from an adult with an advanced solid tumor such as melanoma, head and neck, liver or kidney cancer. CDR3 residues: CASSTGQPGNEKLFF. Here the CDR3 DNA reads TGCGCCAGCAGCACGGGGCAGCCTGGGAATGAAAAACTGTTTTTT. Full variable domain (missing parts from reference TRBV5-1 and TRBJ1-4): KAGVTQTPRYLIKTRGQQVTLSCSPISGHRSVSWYQQTPGQGLQFLFEYFSETQRNKGNFPGRFSGRQFSNSRSEMNVSTLELGDSALYLCASSTGQPGNEKLFFGSGTQLSVL.